A few counts support the clone carrying this T cell receptor beta chain. Its antigen is not known. This sample is drawn from a study of T-cell reconstitution after alpha-beta-depleted transplantation in children. Overall study findings and caveats: Approximately two months post-transplant, alpha-beta T cells reportedly originated from several hundred expanded graft clones.

CDR1 and CDR2 (germline): MNHEY, SMNVEV (reference sequence). The CDR3 covers 19 residues. V shed 6 bases, J shed 2 bases, and the junction held 18 bases outside the gene matches. Unique molecular identifiers were incorporated into the prepared TCRbeta library. TCRdb processed the PCR reads anew with MiXCR; each CDR3 protein has one entry. The sample contains about 400,000 distinct CDR3 sequences, 15% to 20% of which appear only once. The starting material was PBMCs, mostly from graft donor cells, obtained 360 days after TCRalphabeta/CD19-depleted stem cell transplant. This sequence joins TRBV27 and TRBJ2-2; TRBD2 aligns across 7 bases. This clonotype was sampled from a boy younger than two who had a stem cell transplant for Wiskott-Aldrich syndrome, so the T cells may come from the graft donor. Here the CDR3 reads CASRGSLRTRGSNTGELFF. CDR3 DNA sequence: TGTGCCAGCAGAGGGAGTCTCCGGACTAGGGGATCAAACACCGGGGAGCTGTTTTTT.